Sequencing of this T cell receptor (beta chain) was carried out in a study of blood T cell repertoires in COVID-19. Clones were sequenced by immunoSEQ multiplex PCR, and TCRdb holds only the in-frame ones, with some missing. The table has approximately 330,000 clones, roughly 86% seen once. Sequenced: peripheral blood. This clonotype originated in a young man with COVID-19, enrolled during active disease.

In nucleotides, the CDR3 is TGTGCCATCGGACTAGCGGGAGCCCGGACAGATACGCAGTATTTT. Its translation: CAIGLAGARTDTQYF. The genes are TRBV2 and TRBJ2-3; 13 positions agree with TRBD2. Losses at the gene ends were 10 bases for V and 3 bases for J; bases not matched to a gene: 7. Per the germline V gene, CDR1 is SNHLY and CDR2 is FYNNEI. The CDR3 has 15 residues.